The 15 T cell receptor beta chains below all came from one sample that was sequenced in a study of OX40 agonist ivuxolimab in advanced cancers. Libraries were prepared by immunoSEQ multiplex PCR; TCRdb keeps only in-frame clonotypes and omits some of them. Of 45,000 to 55,000 clones in the sample, 65% to 90% were seen once. The sample in question was CD4+ or CD8+ T cells sorted from blood, obtained in a trial of the OX40 agonist ivuxolimab. These receptors all stem from an adult with an advanced solid tumor such as melanoma, head and neck, liver or kidney cancer.

The chain carries TRBV5-1 and TRBJ1-1, with D unresolved. Between the trimmed V and J ends, which lost 0 bases and 3 bases, there was a span of 9 bases. The CDR3 totals 14 residues. Germline loops: CDR1 SGHRS, CDR2 YFSETQ. The CDR3 sequence: CASSLVVADTEAFF. The CDR3 DNA reads TGCGCCAGCAGCTTGGTGGTGGCGGACACTGAAGCTTTCTTT.

The CDR3 DNA is TGTGCCAGCAGCCAAGAAGTAGCGGGAGTGGTTCAGTTCTTC. It yields the protein CASSQEVAGVVQFF. The chain links TRBV14 to TRBJ2-1, with TRBD2 identical over 9 bases. The CDR3 totals 14 residues. Germline CDR1 SGHDN, CDR2 FVKESK. V shed 0 bases and J 13 bases; nucleotides not matched to a gene: 7.

This clone appeared once. This sequence joins TRBV4-1 and TRBJ2-5; D unclear. Trimming took off 1 base at V and 0 bases at J, with 9 bases between the two ends. The CDR3 consists of 15 residues. Germline CDR1 is MGHRA and CDR2 is YSYEKL. The CDR3 DNA reads TGCGCCAGCAGCCAAGCCGCTACTTACCAAGAGACCCAGTACTTC. Translation: CASSQAATYQETQYF.

This chain connects TRBV5-1 to TRBJ2-1, with D possibly called TRBD1 or TRBD2 (5 bases each). This CDR3 is built from 11 residues. The germline gives CDR1 SGHRS, CDR2 YFSETQ. Trimming pared 4 bases from V and 8 bases from J, leaving 7 bases between. The CDR3 DNA reads as TGCGCCAGCAGCGAGGGGTATGAGCAGTTCTTC. Its translation: CASSEGYEQFF.

The chain links TRBV5-4 to TRBJ2-1; 10 nucleotides align to TRBD2. CDR1 and CDR2 (germline): SGHNT, YYREEE (reference sequence). The CDR3 spans 19 residues. V lost 0 bases to trimming and J lost 1 base; unmatched junction nucleotides: 10. The CDR3 sequence is CASSLVGLAGGLSYNEQFF. DNA for the CDR3: TGTGCCAGCAGCTTGGTGGGGTTAGCGGGGGGTTTGTCCTACAATGAGCAGTTCTTC.

J is TRBJ2-2 and V is TRBV2, with TRBD2 matching over 7 bases. J lost 6 bases, V lost 6 bases, and 7 bases had no gene match. The germline CDR1 and CDR2 sequences are SNHLY and FYNNEI. The CDR3 has 14 residues. The CDR3 DNA reads TGTGCCAGCAGGGGCGGGAGAAACTCCGGGGAGCTGTTTTTT. Its protein is CASRGGRNSGELFF.

J is TRBJ1-5 and V is TRBV27; 10 bases are shared with TRBD1. The CDR3 sequence is 15 residues long. Losses at the gene ends were 6 bases for V and 2 bases for J; bases not matched to a gene: 4. Germline values: CDR1 MNHEY, CDR2 SMNVEV (reference sequence). Here the CDR3 reads CASSPGTGGNQPQHF. DNA of the CDR3: TGTGCCAGCAGCCCGGGGACAGGGGGCAATCAGCCCCAGCATTTT.

This rearrangement joins TRBV28 to TRBJ1-2, with D possibly TRBD1 on 6 matching bases. CDR3 length: 14 residues. V lost 3 bases and J lost 9, with 17 bases in between. Germline V gene lookup returns CDR1 MDHEN and CDR2 SYDVKM. The CDR3 reads CASSFAGAMLSYTF. In nucleotides, the CDR3 is TGTGCCAGCAGTTTCGCAGGGGCGATGCTGAGCTACACCTTC.

The rearrangement uses TRBV28 and TRBJ1-1, with 9 bases lining up with TRBD1. The CDR3 runs 13 residues. Losses at the gene ends were 6 bases for V and 4 bases for J; bases not matched to a gene: 3. Per the germline V gene, CDR1 is MDHEN and CDR2 is SYDVKM. The DNA of the CDR3 is TGTGCCAGCAGGGGGGACAGGGTCACTGAAGCTTTCTTT. Translated: CASRGDRVTEAFF.

V and J are TRBV11-3 and TRBJ2-4; D is uncertain. The CDR3 is 13 amino acids. V lost 5 bases to trimming and J lost 5 bases, with 10 bases between them. Germline assignment: CDR1 SGHNT and CDR2 YENEEA. CDR3 in amino acids: CASSLVGENIQYF. For the CDR3, the DNA is TGTGCCAGCAGCCTCGTGGGTGAAAACATTCAGTACTTC.

The chain uses TRBV7-8 and TRBJ2-7, with TRBD2 matching over 9 bases. V dropped 1 base and J dropped 6; count of bases not matched to a gene: 4. The germline CDR1 and CDR2 sequences are SGHVS and FQNEAQ. This CDR3 region has 14 residues. CDR3: CASSLDAGGPEQYF. The CDR3 nucleotides are TGTGCCAGCAGCTTAGATGCGGGAGGGCCCGAGCAGTACTTC.

The rearrangement links TRBV14 to TRBJ1-1, with 7 positions matching TRBD1. Per the germline V gene, CDR1 is SGHDN and CDR2 is FVKESK. CDR3 length: 15 residues. V trimming: 1 base; J trimming: 1 base; junction bases outside the gene matches: 3. The CDR3 here is CASSQAYRGNTEAFF. The CDR3 DNA sequence: TGTGCCAGCAGCCAAGCCTACAGGGGGAACACTGAAGCTTTCTTT.

The chain joins TRBV4-1 to TRBJ1-2, with a tentative D call TRBD1 (6 bases). The length of the CDR3 is 14 residues. Looked up from germline, CDR1 is MGHRA and CDR2 is YSYEKL. Trimming took 4 bases from V and 4 from J, leaving 13 bases between them. The DNA of the CDR3 is TGCGCCAGCAGCCCCGAGGACAGCCGCTATGGCTACACCTTC. It encodes CASSPEDSRYGYTF.

This clone has only a few counts. The chain combines TRBV6-1 with TRBJ2-1; 7 bases align to TRBD1. Per germline, CDR1 MNHNS and CDR2 SASEGT. After removal of 8 bases from V and 2 bases from J, the junction contained 0 bases not matched to a gene. This CDR3 spans 12 amino acids. The CDR3 nucleotides read TGTGCCAGCGACAGGGCCTACAATGAGCAGTTCTTC. Translating gives CASDRAYNEQFF.

V is TRBV4-3 and J is TRBJ2-1; D may be TRBD2 (7 bases). This CDR3 has 15 amino acids. The V end was cut by 4 bases, the J end by 8 bases, with 18 bases between. Per the germline V gene, CDR1 is LGHNA and CDR2 is YSLEER. The CDR3 DNA reads as TGCGCCAGCAGCCGGATGGATGGGAGGGGGGATGAGCAGTTCTTC. It specifies CASSRMDGRGDEQFF.